Listed below are T cell receptor beta chains from one sample, sequenced in a study of beta chain features in type 1 diabetes. Only in-frame clones appear in the TCRdb table, and some are missing; sequencing was by immunoSEQ multiplex PCR. The sample has hundreds of thousands of clones; about 32% are singletons. Sequencing was done on a sample of naive CD4+ T cells from blood. The source is a man between 18 and 29 years old in good health. Both conserved end residues are part of each CDR3. The D gene is left open where the match is weak. Rows may omit the clone size; those that give it use once, few, many or a size class.

D: TRBD1; length: 17; size: .; J: TRBJ2-6; V: TRBV7-2; CDR3: CASSQFATGAGANVLTF; DNA: TGTGCCAGCAGCCAGTTCGCTACAGGGGCTGGGGCCAACGTCCTGACTTTC
D: TRBD2; length: 18; size: .; J: TRBJ2-2; V: TRBV29-1; CDR3: CSVHLLVAGNANTGELFF; DNA: TGCAGCGTTCACCTGTTGGTAGCGGGCAATGCGAACACCGGGGAGCTGTTTTTT
D: TRBD2; length: 16; size: .; J: TRBJ2-3; V: TRBV18; CDR3: CASSALTSGFTDTQYF; DNA: TGTGCCAGCTCAGCACTGACTAGCGGGTTCACAGATACGCAGTATTTT
D: TRBD1; length: 17; size: .; J: TRBJ2-6; V: TRBV25-1; CDR3: CASSLTGEAGGANVLTF; DNA: TGTGCCAGCAGCCTGACAGGGGAGGCTGGTGGGGCCAACGTCCTGACTTTC
D: TRBD1; length: 14; size: few; J: TRBJ1-2; V: TRBV4-3; CDR3: CASSQDRGTSGYTF; DNA: TGCGCCAGCAGCCAAGACAGGGGGACAAGTGGCTACACCTTC
D: .; length: 13; size: .; J: TRBJ2-2; V: TRBV29-1; CDR3: CSVVLQNTGELFF; DNA: TGCAGCGTGGTACTTCAGAACACCGGGGAGCTGTTTTTT
D: .; length: 13; size: .; J: TRBJ2-1; V: TRBV5-1; CDR3: CASSFLSGNEQFF; DNA: TGCGCCAGCAGCTTTTTGTCCGGCAATGAGCAGTTCTTC
D: TRBD2; length: 15; size: .; J: TRBJ2-3; V: TRBV30; CDR3: CAWSAIGGGTDTQYF; DNA: TGTGCCTGGAGTGCGATCGGGGGGGGCACAGATACGCAGTATTTT
D: .; length: 17; size: .; J: TRBJ2-3; V: TRBV28; CDR3: CASSSLGGPDSTDTQYF; DNA: TGTGCCAGCAGTTCCCTCGGGGGTCCAGATAGCACAGATACGCAGTATTTT
D: .; length: 13; size: .; J: TRBJ2-3; V: TRBV6-1; CDR3: CASSEAGVRTQYF; DNA: TGTGCCAGCAGTGAAGCGGGGGTGCGTACGCAGTATTTT
D: TRBD1; length: 16; size: .; J: TRBJ2-7; V: TRBV28; CDR3: CASSSPRTGRSYEQYF; DNA: TGTGCCAGCAGTTCTCCCAGGACAGGGAGATCCTACGAGCAGTACTTC
D: .; length: 14; size: few; J: TRBJ2-5; V: TRBV9; CDR3: CASSPRGGQETQYF; DNA: TGTGCCAGCAGCCCCCGAGGGGGTCAAGAGACCCAGTACTTC
D: .; length: 13; size: few; J: TRBJ2-3; V: TRBV29-1; CDR3: CSVRQDSTDTQYF; DNA: TGCAGCGTTCGCCAGGACAGCACAGATACGCAGTATTTT
D: TRBD2; length: 11; size: .; J: TRBJ2-7; V: TRBV14; CDR3: CASSGYYEQYF; DNA: TGTGCCAGTAGCGGGTACTACGAGCAGTACTTC
D: TRBD2; length: 16; size: .; J: TRBJ2-1; V: TRBV6-5; CDR3: CASSYLGLAGEVEQFF; DNA: TGTGCCAGCAGTTACTTGGGACTAGCGGGAGAGGTTGAGCAGTTCTTC
D: .; length: 14; size: .; J: TRBJ1-2; V: TRBV7-9; CDR3: CASSSSNSNYGYTF; DNA: TGTGCCAGCAGCTCATCAAACAGCAACTATGGCTACACCTTC
D: TRBD2; length: 17; size: .; J: TRBJ2-7; V: TRBV7-3; CDR3: CASSSNPPTSGRAKQYF; DNA: TGTGCCAGCAGCTCGAACCCCCCGACTAGCGGGAGGGCCAAGCAGTACTTC
D: .; length: 12; size: .; J: TRBJ1-1; V: TRBV9; CDR3: CASSADVSPAFF; DNA: TGTGCCAGCAGCGCGGATGTTAGCCCAGCTTTCTTT
D: TRBD1; length: 19; size: few; J: TRBJ2-1; V: TRBV7-8; CDR3: CASSPKLLNRGSSYNEQFF; DNA: TGTGCCAGCAGCCCTAAGCTCTTGAACAGGGGAAGCTCCTACAATGAGCAGTTCTTC
D: .; length: 14; size: few; J: TRBJ1-2; V: TRBV14; CDR3: CASSPGGGARGYTF; DNA: TGTGCCAGCAGCCCTGGGGGAGGAGCCCGAGGCTACACCTTC
D: .; length: 14; size: .; J: TRBJ1-4; V: TRBV30; CDR3: CAWKVRRSDEKLFF; DNA: TGTGCCTGGAAGGTGAGGAGGTCGGATGAAAAACTGTTTTTT
D: .; length: 14; size: few; J: TRBJ2-1; V: TRBV7-2; CDR3: CASSLARTRNEQFF; DNA: TGTGCCAGCAGCTTAGCTCGCACTAGGAATGAGCAGTTCTTC
D: TRBD1; length: 15; size: few; J: TRBJ2-1; V: TRBV2; CDR3: CASSERDRTYNEQFF; DNA: TGTGCCAGCAGTGAACGGGACAGAACATACAATGAGCAGTTCTTC
D: .; length: 14; size: .; J: TRBJ2-3; V: TRBV29-1; CDR3: CSVSSGGGPDTQYF; DNA: TGCAGCGTCAGCTCTGGAGGGGGCCCAGATACGCAGTATTTT
D: TRBD1; length: 15; size: .; J: TRBJ2-7; V: TRBV5-4; CDR3: CASSLPGTGVYEQYF; DNA: TGTGCCAGCAGCTTACCCGGGACAGGGGTTTACGAGCAGTACTTC
D: TRBD2; length: 17; size: .; J: TRBJ2-3; V: TRBV28; CDR3: CASSPSDSGTRTDTQYF; DNA: TGTGCCAGCAGTCCCTCCGACAGCGGGACCCGGACGGATACGCAGTATTTT
D: .; length: 13; size: few; J: TRBJ2-7; V: TRBV29-1; CDR3: CSVGGLYSYEQYF; DNA: TGCAGCGTGGGGGGACTTTACTCCTACGAGCAGTACTTC
D: .; length: 12; size: .; J: TRBJ2-3; V: TRBV7-8; CDR3: CASSPQGDTQYF; DNA: TGTGCCAGCAGCCCGCAGGGGGATACGCAGTATTTT
D: .; length: 13; size: few; J: TRBJ2-7; V: TRBV7-9; CDR3: CASSLAGRNEQYF; DNA: TGTGCCAGCAGCTTAGCGGGACGGAACGAGCAGTACTTC
D: .; length: 11; size: few; J: TRBJ1-2; V: TRBV30; CDR3: CAWSSNYGYTF; DNA: TGTGCCTGGAGTTCTAACTATGGCTACACCTTC
D: .; length: 13; size: few; J: TRBJ1-5; V: TRBV30; CDR3: CAWSRQVMQPQHF; DNA: TGTGCCTGGAGTCGACAGGTTATGCAGCCCCAGCATTTT
D: TRBD2; length: 14; size: few; J: TRBJ2-5; V: TRBV30; CDR3: CAWSHGGGGETQYF; DNA: TGTGCCTGGAGCCACGGGGGGGGAGGAGAGACCCAGTACTTC
D: TRBD1; length: 15; size: few; J: TRBJ2-1; V: TRBV5-1; CDR3: CASSLARTGYNEQFF; DNA: TGCGCCAGCAGCTTGGCCCGGACAGGGTACAATGAGCAGTTCTTC
D: .; length: 14; size: few; J: TRBJ2-3; V: TRBV6-5; CDR3: CASSYDDITDTQYF; DNA: TGTGCCAGCAGTTACGATGACATCACAGATACGCAGTATTTT
D: TRBD2; length: 17; size: .; J: TRBJ2-1; V: TRBV30; CDR3: CAWRGTSGRARYNEQFF; DNA: TGTGCCTGGAGAGGGACTAGCGGGAGGGCGAGGTACAATGAGCAGTTCTTC
D: TRBD2; length: 12; size: few; J: TRBJ2-5; V: TRBV4-3; CDR3: CASSQDRGDQYF; DNA: TGCGCCAGCAGCCAAGATCGGGGGGACCAGTACTTC